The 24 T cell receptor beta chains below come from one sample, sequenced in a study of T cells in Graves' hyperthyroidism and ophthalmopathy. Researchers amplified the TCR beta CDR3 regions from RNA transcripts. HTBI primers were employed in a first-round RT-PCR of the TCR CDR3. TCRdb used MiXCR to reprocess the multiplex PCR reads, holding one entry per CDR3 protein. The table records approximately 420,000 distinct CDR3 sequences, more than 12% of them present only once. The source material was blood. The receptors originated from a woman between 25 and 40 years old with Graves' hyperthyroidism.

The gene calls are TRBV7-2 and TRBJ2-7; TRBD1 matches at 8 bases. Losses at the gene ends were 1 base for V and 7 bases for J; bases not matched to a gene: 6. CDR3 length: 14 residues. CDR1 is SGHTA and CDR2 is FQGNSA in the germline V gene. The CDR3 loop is CASSLGGTGTEQYF. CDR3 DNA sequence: TGTGCCAGCAGCTTAGGAGGGACAGGAACAGAGCAGTACTTC.

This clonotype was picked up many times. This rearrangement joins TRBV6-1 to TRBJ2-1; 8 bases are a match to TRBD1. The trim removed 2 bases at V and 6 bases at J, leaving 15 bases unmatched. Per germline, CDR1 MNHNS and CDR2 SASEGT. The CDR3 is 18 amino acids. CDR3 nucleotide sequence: TGTGCCAGCAGTGAAACGGGCAGGGGGCTCTTGTACCTCAATGAGCAGTTCTTC. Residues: CASSETGRGLLYLNEQFF.

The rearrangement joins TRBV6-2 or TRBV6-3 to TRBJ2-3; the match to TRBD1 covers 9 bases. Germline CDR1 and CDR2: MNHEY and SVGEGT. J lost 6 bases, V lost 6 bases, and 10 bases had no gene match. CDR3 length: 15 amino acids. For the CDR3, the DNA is TGTGCCAGCAGGCCCACCGGGACAGGGTCCGATACGCAGTATTTT. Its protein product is CASRPTGTGSDTQYF.

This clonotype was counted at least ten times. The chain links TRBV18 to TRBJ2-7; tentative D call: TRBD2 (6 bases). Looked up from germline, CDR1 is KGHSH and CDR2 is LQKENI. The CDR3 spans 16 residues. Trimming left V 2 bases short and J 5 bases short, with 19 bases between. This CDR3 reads CASSPWVAGTRNEQYF. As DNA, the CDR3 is TGTGCCAGCTCACCATGGGTGGCGGGAACGAGGAACGAGCAGTACTTC.

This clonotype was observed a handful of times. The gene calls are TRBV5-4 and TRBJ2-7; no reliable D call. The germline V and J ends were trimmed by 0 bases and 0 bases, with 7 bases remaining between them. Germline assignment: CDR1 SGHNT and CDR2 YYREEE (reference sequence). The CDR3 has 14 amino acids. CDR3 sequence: CASSLDLFSYEQYF. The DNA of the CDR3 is TGTGCCAGCAGCTTGGACCTCTTCTCCTACGAGCAGTACTTC.

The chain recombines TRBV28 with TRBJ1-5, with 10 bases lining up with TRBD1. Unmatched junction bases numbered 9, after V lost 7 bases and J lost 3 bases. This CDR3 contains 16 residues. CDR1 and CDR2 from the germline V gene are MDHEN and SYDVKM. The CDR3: CASTEGGQGINQPQHF. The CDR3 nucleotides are TGTGCCAGCACCGAAGGGGGACAGGGGATCAATCAGCCCCAGCATTTT.

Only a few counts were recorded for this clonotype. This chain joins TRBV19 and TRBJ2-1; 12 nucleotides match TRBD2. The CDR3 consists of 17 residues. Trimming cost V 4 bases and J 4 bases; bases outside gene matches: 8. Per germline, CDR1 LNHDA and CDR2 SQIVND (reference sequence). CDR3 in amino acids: CASSSLLAGGPYNEQFF. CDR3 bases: TGTGCCAGTAGTAGCCTTCTAGCGGGAGGGCCTTACAATGAGCAGTTCTTC.

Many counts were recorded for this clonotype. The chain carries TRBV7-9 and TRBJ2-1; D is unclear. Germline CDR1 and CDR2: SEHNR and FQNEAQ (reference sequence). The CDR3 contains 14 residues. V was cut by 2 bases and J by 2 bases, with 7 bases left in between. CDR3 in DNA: TGTGCCAGCAGCTTACGGTTCGCCTACAATGAGCAGTTCTTC. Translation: CASSLRFAYNEQFF.

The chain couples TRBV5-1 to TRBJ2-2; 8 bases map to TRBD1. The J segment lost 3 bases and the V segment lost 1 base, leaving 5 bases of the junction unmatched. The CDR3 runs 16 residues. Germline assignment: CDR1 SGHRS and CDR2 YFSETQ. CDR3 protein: CASSLSAGGYTGELFF. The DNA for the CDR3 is TGCGCCAGCAGCTTGTCGGCAGGGGGCTACACCGGGGAGCTGTTTTTT.

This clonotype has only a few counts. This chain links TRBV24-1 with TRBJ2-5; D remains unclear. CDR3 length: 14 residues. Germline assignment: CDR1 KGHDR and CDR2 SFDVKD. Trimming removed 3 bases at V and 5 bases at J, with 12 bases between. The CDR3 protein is CATSDIRSWETQYF. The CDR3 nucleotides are TGTGCCACCAGTGATATCCGGAGTTGGGAGACCCAGTACTTC.

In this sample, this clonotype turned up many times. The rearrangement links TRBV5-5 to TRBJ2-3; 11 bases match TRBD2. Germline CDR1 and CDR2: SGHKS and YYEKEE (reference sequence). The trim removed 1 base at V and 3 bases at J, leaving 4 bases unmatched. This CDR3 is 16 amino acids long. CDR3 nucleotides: TGTGCCAGCAGCTTGCCACTAGCGGGGGTTACAGATACGCAGTATTTT. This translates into CASSLPLAGVTDTQYF.

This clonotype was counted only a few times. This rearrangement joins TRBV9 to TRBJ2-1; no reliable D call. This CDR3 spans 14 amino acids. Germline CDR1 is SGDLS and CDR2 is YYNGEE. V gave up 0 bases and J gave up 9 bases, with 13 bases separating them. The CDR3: CASSVGSINGEQFF. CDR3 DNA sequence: TGTGCCAGCAGCGTAGGCTCTATTAACGGTGAGCAGTTCTTC.

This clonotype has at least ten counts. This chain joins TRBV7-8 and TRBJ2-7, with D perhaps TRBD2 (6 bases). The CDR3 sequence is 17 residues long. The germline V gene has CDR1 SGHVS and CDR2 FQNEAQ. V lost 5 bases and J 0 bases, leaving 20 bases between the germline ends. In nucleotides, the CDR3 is TGTGCCAGCAGCCCCCGGTCTGGGGAGGCCTTCTCCTACGAGCAGTACTTC. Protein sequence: CASSPRSGEAFSYEQYF.

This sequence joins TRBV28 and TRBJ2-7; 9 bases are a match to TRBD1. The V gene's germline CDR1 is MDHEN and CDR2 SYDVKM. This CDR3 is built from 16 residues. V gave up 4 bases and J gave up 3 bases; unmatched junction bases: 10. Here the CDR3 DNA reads TGTGCCAGCAGTTCGTCCGGGACAGGGAGATTCTACGAGCAGTACTTC. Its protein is CASSSSGTGRFYEQYF. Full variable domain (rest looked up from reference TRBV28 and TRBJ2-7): DVKVTQSSRYLVKRTGEKVFLECVQDMDHENMFWYRQDPGLGLRLIYFSYDVKMKEKGDIPEGYSVSREKKERFSLILESASTNQTSMYLCASSSSGTGRFYEQYFGPGTRLTVT.

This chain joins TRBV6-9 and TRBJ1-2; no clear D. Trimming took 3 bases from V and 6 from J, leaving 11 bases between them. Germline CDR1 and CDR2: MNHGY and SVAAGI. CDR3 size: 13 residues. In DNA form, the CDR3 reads TGTGCCAGCAGTTACATGGGTCAGGATGGCTACACCTTC. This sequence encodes CASSYMGQDGYTF.

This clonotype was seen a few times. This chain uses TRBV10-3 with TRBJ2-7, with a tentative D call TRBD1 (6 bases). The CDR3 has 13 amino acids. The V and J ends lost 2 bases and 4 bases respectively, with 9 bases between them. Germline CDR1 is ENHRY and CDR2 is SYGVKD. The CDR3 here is CAISEHRAYEQYF. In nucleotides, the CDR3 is TGTGCCATCAGTGAGCACAGGGCATACGAGCAGTACTTC.

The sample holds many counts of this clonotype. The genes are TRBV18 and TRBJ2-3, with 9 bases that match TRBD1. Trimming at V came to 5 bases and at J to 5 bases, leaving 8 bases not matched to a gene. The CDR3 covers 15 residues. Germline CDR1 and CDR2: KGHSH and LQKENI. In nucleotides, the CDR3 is TGTGCCAGCTCATCCTTACAGGGGGCAGGAGATACGCAGTATTTT. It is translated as CASSSLQGAGDTQYF.

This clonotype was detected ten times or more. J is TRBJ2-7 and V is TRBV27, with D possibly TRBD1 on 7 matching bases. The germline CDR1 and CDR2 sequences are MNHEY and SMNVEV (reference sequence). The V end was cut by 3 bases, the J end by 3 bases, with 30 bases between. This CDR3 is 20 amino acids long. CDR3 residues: CASSFSPRGAGDHLLYEQYF. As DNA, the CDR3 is TGTGCCAGCAGTTTCTCACCCAGGGGGGCAGGCGACCACCTACTCTACGAGCAGTACTTC.

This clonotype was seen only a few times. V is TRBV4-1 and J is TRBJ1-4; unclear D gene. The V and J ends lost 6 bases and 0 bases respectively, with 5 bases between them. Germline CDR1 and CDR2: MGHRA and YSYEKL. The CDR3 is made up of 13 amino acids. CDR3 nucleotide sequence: TGCGCCAGCAGTAGAGCAACTAATGAAAAACTGTTTTTT. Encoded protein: CASSRATNEKLFF.

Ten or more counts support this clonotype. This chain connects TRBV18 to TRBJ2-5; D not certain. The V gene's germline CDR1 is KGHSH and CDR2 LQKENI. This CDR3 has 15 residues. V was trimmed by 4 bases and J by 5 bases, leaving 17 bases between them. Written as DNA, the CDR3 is TGTGCCAGCTCACTCGGGCAAGAAGCGAGGGAGACCCAGTACTTC. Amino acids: CASSLGQEARETQYF.

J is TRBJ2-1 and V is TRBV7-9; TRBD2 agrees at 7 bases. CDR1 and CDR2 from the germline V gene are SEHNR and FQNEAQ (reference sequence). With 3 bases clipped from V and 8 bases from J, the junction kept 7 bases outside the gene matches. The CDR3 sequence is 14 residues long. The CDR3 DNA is TGTGCCAGCAGCTTCGGGACTACACTACATGAGCAGTTCTTC. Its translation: CASSFGTTLHEQFF.

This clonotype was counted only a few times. The DNA for the CDR3 is TGCGCCAGCAGTGATTATGAAAGGGGGGGTCGGGATAACACTGAAGCTTTCTTT. This codes for CASSDYERGGRDNTEAFF. The chain uses TRBV10-2 and TRBJ1-1; TRBD1 is a possible D gene (6 bases). V was cut by 3 bases and J by 2 bases, with 22 bases left in between. Per germline, CDR1 WSHSY and CDR2 SAAADI. The CDR3 covers 18 residues.

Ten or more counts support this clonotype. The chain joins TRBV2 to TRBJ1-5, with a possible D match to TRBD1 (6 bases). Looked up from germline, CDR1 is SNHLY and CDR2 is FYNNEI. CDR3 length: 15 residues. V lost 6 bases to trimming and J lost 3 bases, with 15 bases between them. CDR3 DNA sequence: TGTGCCAGCAGCGAGGGTGGACAGTTCAATCAGCCCCAGCATTTT. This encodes CASSEGGQFNQPQHF.

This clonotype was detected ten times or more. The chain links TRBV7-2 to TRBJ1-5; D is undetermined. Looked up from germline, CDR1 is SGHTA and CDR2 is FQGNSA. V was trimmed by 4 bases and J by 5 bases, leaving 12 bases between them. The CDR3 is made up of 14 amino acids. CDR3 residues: CASSSISADQPQHF. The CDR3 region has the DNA TGTGCCAGCAGCTCCATTTCTGCCGATCAGCCCCAGCATTTT.